A selection of T cell receptor beta chains follows, all from one sample in a study of PD-1 blockade in mismatch repair-deficient tumors. Repertoires were generated with immunoSEQ multiplex PCR, while TCRdb's copy carries only in-frame clones and drops some. Found here are more than 30,000 clones, around 84% of them singletons; the top ten hold around 3.9%. The input for sequencing was peripheral blood, taken roughly 76 weeks after starting pembrolizumab. Receptors originate from an adult with mismatch repair-deficient cancer. Each CDR3 is given with its conserved first and last residue. The order of the fields is D gene, V gene, clone size, J gene, CDR3 DNA, CDR3 protein. A D gene is named only where the DNA matches it firmly. Clone sizes are given selectively: once, few, many, or a class where the clone is expanded.

D: TRBD2; V: TRBV28; size: NA; J: TRBJ2-1; DNA: TGTGCCAGCAGACGAGGGACTAGCGGGAGGAGGGATGAGCAGTTCTTC; CDR3: CASRRGTSGRRDEQFF
D: TRBD2; V: TRBV15; size: few; J: TRBJ2-2; DNA: TGTGCCACCAGCCCTAGCGGGAGGACCGGGGAGCTGTTTTTT; CDR3: CATSPSGRTGELFF
D: TRBD2; V: TRBV6-1; size: NA; J: TRBJ2-1; DNA: TGTGCCAGCAGTGAAGCAGGGCTAGCGGGAAGCTACAATGAGCAGTTCTTC; CDR3: CASSEAGLAGSYNEQFF
D: TRBD1; V: TRBV11-3; size: NA; J: TRBJ2-1; DNA: TGTGCCAGCAGCTTCATACGGGACAGAATTTCCAATGAGCAGTTCTTC; CDR3: CASSFIRDRISNEQFF
D: NA; V: TRBV5-1; size: NA; J: TRBJ2-3; DNA: TGCGCCAGCAGCTTAGGCTTCGTGGATACGCAGTATTTT; CDR3: CASSLGFVDTQYF
D: TRBD2; V: TRBV7-2; size: NA; J: TRBJ2-7; DNA: TGTGCCAGCAGCGGACTAGCGGGAGGGTACTACGAGCAGTACTTC; CDR3: CASSGLAGGYYEQYF
D: NA; V: TRBV19; size: NA; J: TRBJ1-5; DNA: TGTGCCAGTAGCCCGGAGGATAGGTTCTCCCATCCCCAGCATTTT; CDR3: CASSPEDRFSHPQHF
D: NA; V: TRBV7-8; size: once; J: TRBJ2-2; DNA: TGTGCCAGCAGCCCCTACAGGGGAGGTACCACCGGGGAGCTGTTTTTT; CDR3: CASSPYRGGTTGELFF
D: NA; V: TRBV2; size: NA; J: TRBJ2-4; DNA: TGTGCCAGCAGTCGAAGCCGCAGGGCGGAAAACATTCAGTACTTC; CDR3: CASSRSRRAENIQYF
D: NA; V: TRBV5-6; size: NA; J: TRBJ1-1; DNA: TGTGCCAGCAGCTTAGGCTTAATGAACACTGAAGCTTTCTTT; CDR3: CASSLGLMNTEAFF
D: NA; V: TRBV7-6; size: NA; J: TRBJ2-1; DNA: TGTGCCAGCAGCTTAATAGGTGGGGGGAAGGGAAATGAGCAGTTCTTC; CDR3: CASSLIGGGKGNEQFF
D: NA; V: TRBV28; size: NA; J: TRBJ2-5; DNA: TGTGCCAGCAGTTCACCCGGGGTCGGGGCGGAGACCCAGTACTTC; CDR3: CASSSPGVGAETQYF
D: NA; V: TRBV7-6; size: few; J: TRBJ1-5; DNA: TGTGCCAGCAGCTTAGTTGGCCGGGGGCGCCGGACTCAGCCCCAGCATTTT; CDR3: CASSLVGRGRRTQPQHF
D: TRBD1; V: TRBV18; size: once; J: TRBJ1-4; DNA: TGTGCCAGCTCACACGACAGGGACGACGAAAAACTGTTTTTT; CDR3: CASSHDRDDEKLFF
D: TRBD2; V: TRBV18; size: NA; J: TRBJ2-5; DNA: TGTGCCAGCTCACCATTCAGTGGCTCCTTGGCGGGAGGGCTGGAGACCCAGTACTTC; CDR3: CASSPFSGSLAGGLETQYF
D: TRBD1; V: TRBV27; size: NA; J: TRBJ2-7; DNA: TGTGCCAGCACCAGGACAGGGAGCGGGTTGTACTACGAGCAGTACTTC; CDR3: CASTRTGSGLYYEQYF
D: TRBD2; V: TRBV7-9; size: NA; J: TRBJ2-4; DNA: TGTGCCAGCACCTCGACTCGGGGGGAGGATAACAAAAACATTCAGTACTTC; CDR3: CASTSTRGEDNKNIQYF
D: TRBD1; V: TRBV7-6; size: NA; J: TRBJ1-5; DNA: TGTGCCAGCAGCTTAGAACAGGGACAGTTCCCCAATCAGCCCCAGCATTTT; CDR3: CASSLEQGQFPNQPQHF
D: NA; V: TRBV7-9; size: NA; J: TRBJ1-2; DNA: TGTGCCAGCAGCGTAGGCGGGGGTGGCTACACCTTC; CDR3: CASSVGGGGYTF
D: TRBD1; V: TRBV7-3; size: NA; J: TRBJ2-2; DNA: TGTGCCAGCAGCCTACAGGGGGCTTCAATCGGGGAGCTGTTTTTT; CDR3: CASSLQGASIGELFF
D: TRBD2; V: TRBV19; size: NA; J: TRBJ2-2; DNA: TGTGCCAGTTCTAGCGGGAGGAACACCGGGGAGCTGTTTTTT; CDR3: CASSSGRNTGELFF
D: NA; V: TRBV16; size: NA; J: TRBJ1-1; DNA: TGTGCCAGCACCCAAGTGGAAAAGCGGAGTTCTGAAGCTTTCTTT; CDR3: CASTQVEKRSSEAFF